This T cell receptor (beta chain) was identified during a study of T-cell reconstitution after alpha-beta-depleted transplantation in children. A library of TCRbeta sequences, prepared with unique molecular identifiers, was generated. A single record per CDR3 protein comes from TCRdb applying MiXCR to the PCR reads. This sample yields around 440,000 distinct CDR3 sequences, of which 15% to 20% are seen a single time; 29% belongs to the top ten. Study findings and constraints: Expanded graft clones, several hundred of them, were reportedly the source of alpha-beta T cells about two months after transplant. T-cell numbers and diversity one year post-transplant derived largely from freshly generated T cells. Surviving recipient T cells and thymic progenitors accounted for the high day-60 TCRbeta diversity observed in some patients.

Germline assignment: CDR1 SGHRS and CDR2 YFSETQ. Trimming cost V 3 bases and J 5 bases, with 16 bases left between them. This CDR3 spans 15 amino acids. The sample holds a few counts of this clonotype. Its antigen is unknown. V and J are TRBV5-1 and TRBJ2-3; D is perhaps TRBD1 or TRBD2 (6 bases each). This receptor was obtained from a boy under two years old who had a stem cell transplant for Wiskott-Aldrich syndrome, so the T cells may come from the graft donor. Sequencing was performed on PBMCs, mostly from graft donor cells, taken 360 days after TCRalphabeta/CD19-depleted stem cell transplant. The DNA of the CDR3 is TGCGCCAGCAGCTCGTACCCGGGGGCACAAGATACGCAGTATTTT. Protein sequence: CASSSYPGAQDTQYF.